This T cell receptor beta chain stems from a study of blood T cell repertoires in COVID-19. Study background: COVID-19 samples collected from the United States, Italy and Spain covered acute and convalescent phases. PBMCs, B-cell-depleted T cells, or T cells were the source of the cDNA or gDNA that made up the material.

The Seattle site enrolled patients during active infection and followed them longitudinally. In the original workflow: Estimation of nucleated cell counts relied on the amplification of reference gene primers. The method was immunoSEQ multiplex PCR; TCRdb's version includes in-frame clones alone and lacks a portion of them. V, J and clone size are taken as reported in that table, and D and trimming were inferred from the DNA itself. The sample contains approximately 34,000 clones, 81% of which appear only once. Trimming left V 10 bases short and J 5 bases short, with 20 bases between. The CDR3 runs 14 residues. The germline V gene encodes CDR1 MNHEY and CDR2 SVGAGI.

Input material: peripheral blood. The sequence derives from a man aged 65 to 79 with COVID-19, enrolled during active disease. This chain uses TRBV6-5 with TRBJ1-1; tentatively, D is TRBD1 (5 bases). CDR3 DNA sequence: TGTGCCACCATACCCCCAGGGTTTCGGACTGAAGCTTTCTTT. Residues: CATIPPGFRTEAFF.